These 10 T cell receptor beta chains were sequenced from one sample in a study of blood T cells in healthy people across ages (dated by TCRdb to the mid-2010s). The library came from 5' RACE. Data came from an Illumina HiSeq 2500. A second PCR of roughly 6 to 11 cycles was run with a J-beta primer mix and a sample-barcoded 5' primer. The public reads were run again by TCRdb, first through fastp at Q25 and then through MiXCR, and only productive beta chains were kept. Each record represents a unique CDR3 protein, reported with the most common genes and DNA among its rows. Across this sample there are about 680,000 distinct CDR3 sequences, with about 52% seen only once. The ten largest account for 30% to 35% of the sample. Sequenced input: blood. The receptors here all came from an older woman in good health.

The gene calls are TRBV15 and TRBJ2-3, with 7 bases fitting TRBD2. With V trimmed by 2 bases and J by 3 bases, 8 bases remained unmatched. Germline CDR1 and CDR2: LNHNV and YYDKDF (reference sequence). The CDR3 extends over 16 amino acids. CDR3 region: CATSRNRGRKTDTQYF. For the CDR3, the DNA is TGTGCCACCAGCAGAAACCGCGGGAGAAAGACAGATACGCAGTATTTT.

The rearrangement uses TRBV21-1 and TRBJ2-7; the D call in the table, TRBD1, was not verified against the DNA. TRBV21-1 is noted as a pseudogene. The CDR3 runs to 16 residues. CDR3 nucleotide sequence: TGTGCCAGGACCCGTACCTCGGACGGGATAATCTACGAGCAGTACTTC. Translation: CARTRTSDGIIYEQYF.

This clonotype has a handful of counts. The chain is built from TRBV6-2 or TRBV6-3 and TRBJ2-7; a weak D match, TRBD2 (6 bases). Germline lookup yields CDR1 MNHEY and CDR2 SVGEGT. The V end lost 2 bases, the J end lost 5 bases, and 10 bases lay between the germline ends. The CDR3 is made up of 13 amino acids. CDR3 bases: TGTGCCAGCAGTTACCTATCTAGCGACGAGCAGTACTTC. Encoded protein: CASSYLSSDEQYF.

This chain links TRBV12-3 or TRBV12-4 with TRBJ2-2, with 9 nucleotides matching TRBD2. CDR3 size: 17 residues. V was clipped by 6 bases and J by 6 bases; unmatched bases: 14. CDR3 residues: CASRPWGRGRAAGELFF. CDR3 in DNA: TGTGCCAGCAGGCCTTGGGGACGCGGGAGGGCCGCCGGGGAGCTGTTTTTT.

A few counts support this clonotype. The CDR3 DNA reads as TGTGCCAGCACCCTTGGCGTTCGGGAAAAACTGTTTTTT. Protein product: CASTLGVREKLFF. J is TRBJ1-4 and V is TRBV25-1; D gene unclear. Germline values: CDR1 MGHDK, CDR2 SYGVNS. The length of the CDR3 is 13 residues. The V gene lost 7 bases and the J gene lost 8 bases, with 14 bases spanning the gap.

The rearrangement uses TRBV27 and TRBJ1-2, with a weak D call TRBD1 (6 bases). The CDR3 runs to 15 residues. The germline CDR1 and CDR2 sequences are MNHEY and SMNVEV (reference sequence). V was cut by 3 bases and J by 5 bases, with 16 bases left in between. The DNA of the CDR3 is TGTGCCAGCAGTTTCCGACAGGCTAGGGGATATGGCTACACCTTC. Amino acid sequence: CASSFRQARGYGYTF.

CDR3: CARSTGKGDEQYF. The CDR3 nucleotides read TGTGCCAGGTCAACAGGGAAGGGGGATGAGCAGTACTTC. This chain connects TRBV10-3 to TRBJ2-5, with a possible D match to TRBD1 (6 bases). Per germline, CDR1 ENHRY and CDR2 SYGVKD. This CDR3 is built from 13 residues. V was pared by 10 bases and J by 11 bases, with 23 bases between.

CDR3 residues: CASSPYGLPRETQYF. CDR3 sequence (DNA): TGCGCCAGCAGCCCCTACGGACTACCCAGGGAGACCCAGTACTTC. This chain joins TRBV5-1 and TRBJ2-5, with D possibly TRBD2 on 6 matching bases. The length of the CDR3 is 15 residues. Germline values: CDR1 SGHRS, CDR2 YFSETQ. The ends were cut back, 4 bases at V and 5 bases at J, with 18 bases in the middle.

This clonotype was seen only once. V usage is TRBV29-1 and J usage is TRBJ1-1; 8 nucleotides align to TRBD1. This CDR3 contains 12 residues. The germline gives CDR1 SQVTM, CDR2 ANQGSEA. Unmatched junction bases numbered 1, after V lost 2 bases and J lost 5 bases. The CDR3 protein is CSVERQGTEAFF. CDR3 nucleotide sequence: TGCAGCGTTGAACGACAGGGGACTGAAGCTTTCTTT. The entire variable domain, with the rest obtained from reference TRBV29-1 and TRBJ1-1, is as follows: SAVISQKPSRDICQRGTSLTIQCQVDSQVTMMFWYRQQPGQSLTLIATANQGSEATYESGFVIDKFPISRPNLTFSTLTVSNMSPEDSSIYLCSVERQGTEAFFGQGTRLTVV.

The J gene is TRBJ2-7, the V gene TRBV18; D remains ambiguous. V was pared by 2 bases and J by 5 bases, with 19 bases between. Germline-derived CDR1 and CDR2 are KGHSH and LQKENI. The CDR3 covers 16 residues. CDR3 DNA sequence: TGTGCCAGCTCACCAAACTCTATTTGGGGTGAGGACGAGCAGTACTTC. This encodes CASSPNSIWGEDEQYF. Filled out from reference TRBV18 and TRBJ2-7, the complete variable domain reads NAGVMQNPRHLVRRRGQEARLRCSPMKGHSHVYWYRQLPEEGLKFMVYLQKENIIDESGMPKERFSAEFPKEGPSILRIQQVVRGDSAAYFCASSPNSIWGEDEQYFGPGTRLTVT.